The sequence of this T cell receptor beta chain was determined in a study of T cell repertoires in cytomegalovirus infection. Background on the study: An indication of both CMV infection and matching HLA type came from public TCR beta signatures.

Study-level points and caveats: In two of eight donors, the top clonotype was HLA-C-restricted CMV-specific.

V was pared by 4 bases and J by 6 bases, with 7 bases between. CDR3 length: 11 amino acids. CDR1 and CDR2 (germline): MNHEY, SVGEGT. TCRdb processed the reads anew with MiXCR; each CDR3 protein has one entry. Among about 570,000 distinct CDR3 sequences listed, about 39% were seen once. Comment on this clonotype: Its antigen is as yet unknown.

V usage is TRBV6-2 or TRBV6-3 and J usage is TRBJ2-7, with D hard to call. The origin of this receptor is a human donor in good health (CMV status not recorded). Some clones in this sample may be carry-over from other donors' samples. The material sequenced was cultured PBMCs, taken from culture after CMV antigen stimulation. For the CDR3, the DNA is TGTGCCAGCAGTTTAAGTATCGAGCAGTACTTC. This gives the protein CASSLSIEQYF.